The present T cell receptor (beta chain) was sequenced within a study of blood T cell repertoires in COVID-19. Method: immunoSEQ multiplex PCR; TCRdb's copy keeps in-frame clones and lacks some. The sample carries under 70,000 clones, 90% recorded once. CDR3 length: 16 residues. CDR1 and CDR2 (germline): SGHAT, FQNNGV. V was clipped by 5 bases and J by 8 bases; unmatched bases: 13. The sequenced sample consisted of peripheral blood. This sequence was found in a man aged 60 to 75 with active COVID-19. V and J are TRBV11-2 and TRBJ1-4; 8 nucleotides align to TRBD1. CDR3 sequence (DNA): TGTGCCAGCAGCCATCCCCGACAGGGGATGGGGGAAAAACTGTTTTTT. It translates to CASSHPRQGMGEKLFF.